Sequencing of this T cell receptor (beta chain) was carried out in a study of cytomegalovirus exposure and HLA in healthy donors (dated by TCRdb to 2016 to 2017). For the wider study: An earlier analysis of roughly 500 of the donors reported 250 to 350 Gb of sequence data and some 120 million unique TCR beta sequences from 150 million to 200 million T cells. Both class I and class II loci were covered by HLA typing, at four-digit resolution. Every repertoire in the discovery cohort had been generated on one and the same sequencing platform. In an earlier analysis of around 540 of the donors, high-throughput TCR beta sequencing was used to judge whether each TCR beta V gene segment behaved as functional or pseudogenic. The study combined high-throughput TCR immunosequencing, statistical association of individual TCRs with disease status, and machine learning to predict cytomegalovirus infection status. An early release that covered 500 to 800 HLA-typed donors contained 250 to 350 gigabases of sequencing data and 85 million to 100 million unique TCR sequences. The number of typed donors differed by locus: roughly 629-640 for A, B, C, DRB1 and DQB1; approximately 520 for DQA1; 600 to 610 for DPA1; and some 430 for DPB1. On average, around 200,000 unique TCR beta nucleotide sequences were sequenced per donor among a few hundred genotyped donors of the cohort, with roughly 18% of those sequences being non-productive. The study aimed to test whether cataloging public T cell receptors could reveal signatures of past pathogen exposure. Rather than using new phenotypic data, the later analysis identified candidate immune exposures from TCR beta sequences and from how often those sequences occurred across donors. A later analysis re-examined previously published TCR beta repertoires from 600 to 700 donors and added high-resolution HLA genotyping to investigate patterns of TCR occurrence. In a later genetic analysis, genome-wide SNP genotypes for about three fifths of the roughly 670 donors were used, and that subset was treated as a discovery cohort. The genetic ancestry cluster associated with self-reported Caucasian donors included around four fifths of the 398 genotyped donors. Besides the first cohort of around 670 subjects, a separate validation cohort made up of over 95 different subjects was used. The study used immunosequencing to profile the T cell repertoires of about 670 subjects and linked those repertoires to cytomegalovirus serostatus. Alongside the repertoire data, information on donor age, sex, ethnicity and CMV serostatus was compiled. Because of strong linkage in the cohort, roughly five DR-DQ haplotypes were treated as single units for association and clustering.

The cohort was made up of about 610 healthy bone marrow donors. All cohort members were sampled while nominally healthy, although unrecorded immune exposures were likely present. The donor tested CMV seropositive, placing the donor among the 289 seropositive members of the cohort. Each donor provided a peripheral blood sample, and peripheral blood mononuclear cells were used for TCR beta sequencing. Genomic DNA extraction from the blood cell samples was performed with the Qiagen DNeasy Blood Extraction Kit. The paper's findings and limits, for the study overall: In a later analysis, HLA-associated TCR beta chains were found to be more clonally expanded and to have lower generation probabilities than equally common non-associated chains. Some IMGT-functional V segments, including TRBV6-2 and TRBV6-3, could not be distinguished by the 87-base-pair reads and were therefore excluded. A later genetic analysis associated a missense DCLRE1C variant with V-gene and J-gene trimming of TCR beta chains, and an independent cohort replicated the association. Several of the top co-occurrence clusters appeared to be linked to parvovirus B19, influenza, CMV and Epstein-Barr virus, according to a later analysis. In a later analysis, TCR association rates were found to vary across HLA loci, with the most associated TCRs seen for DRB1 alleles and the fewest for HLA-C alleles. It was suggested by the authors that the approach could potentially be generalized to other disease states and immunological phenotypes. According to a later analysis, most CMV-associated TCR beta chains appeared to be HLA-restricted, and the HLA associations seemed to be driven largely by CMV exposure. In the study, about 150 TCR beta chains were listed as associated with cytomegalovirus. While some public TCRs were present in many individuals, most TCR sequences turned up only very rarely across donors. When HLA alleles, especially DR and DQ, strongly co-occurred, TCR associations were difficult to assign to individual alleles. In an earlier analysis of approximately 600 of the donors, most TCR beta V segments were observed in productive rearrangements about 90% or about 30% of the time, broadly matching IMGT annotations. Roughly uniform sequencing depth across donors was assumed in presence/absence analyses, although this assumption may not hold. Linkage disequilibrium might explain the correlated functional status among segregating V segments, but an unknown experimental factor could not be excluded. According to a later genetic analysis, donors in an Asian-associated ancestry cluster had fewer N-insertions in productive TCRs than the approximately 650-donor mean. At a false discovery rate of 0.05, a later analysis linked around 15,000 TCR beta sequences to specific HLA alleles. This cohort had only TCR beta chains sequenced, and the lack of alpha or paired-chain data limited which features could be detected. Because some donors lacked HLA typing at each locus, the association tests relied only on the typed subset. The earlier analysis of a few hundred of the donors excluded roughly 17 rarely observed V segments, including chromosome 9 orphons, because counts were too low. Immune exposure information for the cohort was limited to CMV serostatus. A cluster of highly shared sequence variants was judged likely to be a technical artifact of the sequencing pipeline. The classifier was reported to diagnose cytomegalovirus status with high specificity and sensitivity in both the original and validation cohorts. A further reported finding was that TCR beta sequences accurately predicted the HLA-A and HLA-B alleles for most subjects in the first cohort. A few of the identified cytomegalovirus-associated TCR beta chains were confirmed in vitro to be specific for cytomegalovirus antigens.

Cut back by 4 bases and 1 base, the V and J ends lie 10 bases apart. CDR1 is given as SGHNT and CDR2 as YENEEA, both from the germline V gene. Taken from cysteine to phenylalanine, the CDR3 has 14 residues. Of all the DNA, just the CDR3 is kept, 42 bases in frame from base 1. Of note for this clone: Its antigen target is currently unknown. Per-base quality was not reported, and no clone a single base away is much larger than it.

Libraries were built with the immunoSEQ multiplex PCR assay. For the multiplex PCR, a mixture combining 60 forward primers for TCR Vbeta segments and 13 reverse primers for TCR Jbeta segments was used. A multiplex PCR assay on genomic DNA amplified the CDR3 region of rearranged TCR beta genes. Amplified TCR beta libraries were sequenced as 87-base-pair reads on the Illumina HiSeq System. Per the original workflow: Across the 640 or so repertoires, a later analysis counted some 80 million unique TCR beta chains, around 10 million of which were shared by at least two donors. Raw reads were error-corrected and collapsed into unique sequences with a nearest-neighbor algorithm that merged closely related sequences to remove PCR and sequencing errors. Alignment of CDR3 sequences to IMGT reference sequences was used to assign V, D and J gene segments. For a sequence to be retained, at least a six-nucleotide match to both a V gene segment and a J gene segment was required. A rearrangement counted as productive if the CDR3 had no stop codons and remained in frame with V and J, and every other rearrangement counted as non-productive. CDR3 was defined according to IMGT convention as the region running from the second conserved V-encoded cysteine to the conserved J-encoded phenylalanine. In an earlier analysis of 500 to 650 of the donors, sequences lacking an unambiguous match to a single V gene segment were excluded. In an earlier analysis of several hundred of the donors, V segments were called functional above 56.7% productive rearrangements and were called segregating when the between-donor standard deviation exceeded 5%. A statistical classification framework was developed to diagnose cytomegalovirus status using the catalog of TCR beta chain sequences. In a later analysis, V and J genes were assigned by comparing TCR nucleotide sequences against IMGT/GENE-DB human TR gene sequences. Using the TCRdist pipeline, a later analysis assigned CDR3 sequences along with most-parsimonious VDJ recombination scenarios. In a later analysis, every TCR beta chain was defined by the combination of its CDR3 amino acid sequence and its V-gene family, and reads without a unique V-gene family were dropped. A later analysis removed over 500 highly shared, low-generation-probability nucleotide sequences to deal with suspected cross-contamination and a sequencing artifact. In a later analysis, a clonal expansion index for each public chain was calculated from normalized within-repertoire ranks of inferred template counts. Generation probabilities in a later analysis came from a VDJ recombination model fitted to out-of-frame rearrangements, and those results were checked against IGoR. In a later analysis, hypergeometric tests were used to score TCR-TCR, TCR-HLA and TCR-CMV co-occurrence, with a repertoire-size bias correction applied to TCR pairs. A later analysis estimated false discovery rates by permuting HLA or CMV assignments 20 times. In a later analysis, co-occurring TCRs were grouped using DBSCAN, with TCRdist sequence similarity added in when clustering inside HLA-allele-positive subsets. Co-occurrence clustering excluded repertoires with fewer than 30,000 or more than 120,000 public chains, plus five with anomalous nucleotide sharing. TCRdb took over this immuneACCESS table, retaining in-frame rearrangements with V and J assigned. Such tables are incomplete; in checked studies, under half of the missing clones stem from an unresolved V gene, and the remainder is unexplained. V and J calls and clone size are those listed in that table; D and trimming were worked out from the DNA. The sample contains about 210,000 clones, roughly 80% of them found a single time. Approximately 5.7% of the sample is taken by the ten largest.

The rearrangement combines TRBV11-3 with TRBJ1-1; TRBD1 might be the D gene, on 6 matching bases. Sequencing used PBMCs. This TCR came from a man aged 35 to 55 in good health and CMV-seropositive. This receptor carries the CDR3 CASSSQGSNTEAFF. In nucleotide form, the sequence is TGTGCCAGCAGCTCCCAGGGGTCGAACACTGAAGCTTTCTTT.